A single count supports the clone carrying this T cell receptor (beta chain). The antigen is unknown. Only in-frame clones appear in the TCRdb table, and some are missing; sequencing was by immunoSEQ multiplex PCR. The table records under 200,000 clones, over 85% of them present only once. The source of the sample is a study of T cell responses to AZD1222 COVID-19 vaccine. Study-level results: Spike-specific TCR breadth rose after two AZD1222 doses, and depth rose as well. In all cases, repertoires were sampled only after the peak T cell response. In a largely white British group with more females than males, clonal diversity was possibly underestimated.

The CDR3 spans 17 residues. Germline CDR1 and CDR2: DFQATT and SNEGSKA (reference sequence). V lost 3 bases and J lost 1; bases outside the gene matches: 10. The chain joins TRBV20-1 to TRBJ2-2; 8 bases agree with TRBD1. The TCR sequence derives from an adult in good health. The material was peripheral blood, obtained on day 0 of AZD1222 vaccination. The DNA for the CDR3 is TGCAGTGCTAGTGGTTTTGGACAGGGTGAGAACACCGGGGAGCTGTTTTTT. It yields the protein CSASGFGQGENTGELFF.